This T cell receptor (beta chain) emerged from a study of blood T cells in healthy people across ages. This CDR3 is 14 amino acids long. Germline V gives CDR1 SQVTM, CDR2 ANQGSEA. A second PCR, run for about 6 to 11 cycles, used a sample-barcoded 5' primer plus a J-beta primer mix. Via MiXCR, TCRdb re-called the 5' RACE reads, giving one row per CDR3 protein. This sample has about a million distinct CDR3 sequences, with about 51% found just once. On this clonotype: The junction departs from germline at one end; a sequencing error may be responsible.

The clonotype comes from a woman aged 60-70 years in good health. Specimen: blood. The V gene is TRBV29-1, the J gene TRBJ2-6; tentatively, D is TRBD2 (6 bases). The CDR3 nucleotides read TGCGGCGTAAGGGGCGGAGGGTCGGCCAACGTCCTGACTTTC. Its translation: CGVRGGGSANVLTF.